The T cell receptor (beta chain) under discussion was sequenced for a study of T-cell reconstitution after alpha-beta-depleted transplantation in children. This CDR3 is built from 16 residues. Germline V gene data show CDR1 as DFQATT and CDR2 as SNEGSKA (reference sequence). Trimming pared 5 bases from V and 1 base from J, leaving 18 bases between. Preparation of the TCRbeta library involved a method that used unique molecular identifiers. TCRdb analysed the PCR reads with MiXCR anew, one entry per CDR3 protein. The data contain 200,000 to 250,000 distinct CDR3 sequences, approximately 8.4% of them singletons.

This material consisted of PBMCs, mostly from graft donor cells, taken 360 days after TCRalphabeta/CD19-depleted stem cell transplant. This chain joins TRBV20-1 and TRBJ1-5, with D perhaps TRBD1 (6 bases). This clonotype was obtained from a male patient between 2 and 15 years old who had a stem cell transplant for acute myeloid leukemia, so the T cells may come from the graft donor. The CDR3 coding sequence is TGCAGTGCTCAGGGAACAGGGAAAATCAGCAATCAGCCCCAGCATTTT. Translated, it gives CSAQGTGKISNQPQHF.